These T cell receptor beta chains were read from a single sample in a study of early T cells in non-severe SARS-CoV-2 infection. MiXCR was run by TCRdb on the 5' RACE reads, yielding one entry per CDR3 protein. The data contain approximately 52,000 distinct CDR3 sequences, over 7% of them singletons. Sequenced: whole blood. The receptors originated from an adult who was a healthcare worker with PCR-confirmed SARS-CoV-2 infection or an uninfected control (not recorded which). The CDR3 runs from the conserved cysteine through the conserved F or W. D genes are given only for firm matches. Some rows mark clone size as missing; the rest say once, few, many or name a class of expanded clone.

abundance	v_gene	d_gene	j_gene	CDR3nt	CDR3aa
few	TRBV7-6	NA	TRBJ2-3	TGTGCCAGCAGCTTAGACGTGGATACGCAGTATTTT	CASSLDVDTQYF
NA	TRBV9	TRBD1	TRBJ2-3	TGTGCCAGCAGCGTAGGAGGGGGCCCCACAGATACGCAGTATTTT	CASSVGGGPTDTQYF
NA	TRBV5-1	TRBD1	TRBJ1-1	TGCGCCAGCAGCACCGGGGACAGGGCGGCAACTTTCTTT	CASSTGDRAATFF
NA	TRBV27	TRBD2	TRBJ2-3	TGTGCCAGCAGTTTTCAACTAGCGGGGGCCACAGATACGCAGTATTTT	CASSFQLAGATDTQYF
NA	TRBV19	TRBD2	TRBJ2-3	TGTGCCAGTAGTATATTGGGACTAGCGGATAGCACAGATACGCAGTATTTT	CASSILGLADSTDTQYF
NA	TRBV5-6	NA	TRBJ2-3	TGTGCCAGCAGCTTGGTGCAGTCTCAGGATACGCAGTATTTT	CASSLVQSQDTQYF
medium-sized	TRBV6-2/TRBV6-3	NA	TRBJ2-7	TGTGCCAGCAGTTACGGGGAATCCTACGAGCAGTACTTC	CASSYGESYEQYF
NA	TRBV4-1	TRBD2	TRBJ2-3	TGCGCCAGCAGCCAGGACCATAGCGGGGGGACTAGCACAGATACGCAGTATTTT	CASSQDHSGGTSTDTQYF
NA	TRBV7-9	TRBD1	TRBJ1-1	TGTGCCAGCAGCTTAGCTAAAGGACAGGGTAGAGCTTTCTTT	CASSLAKGQGRAFF
many	TRBV7-8	NA	TRBJ2-1	TGTGCCAGCAGCGCAGCGGGCGTTGGTGAGCAGTTCTTC	CASSAAGVGEQFF
few	TRBV2	NA	TRBJ2-2	TGTGCCAGCAGTGACAGGACACGGGGGACCGGGGAGCTGTTTTTT	CASSDRTRGTGELFF
few	TRBV5-1	NA	TRBJ2-2	TGCGCCAGCAGCTTATTATCAAACACCGGGGAGCTGTTTTTT	CASSLLSNTGELFF
NA	TRBV5-6	TRBD1	TRBJ1-1	TGTGCCAGCAGCTGGGGGACAGGGGCGGGCACTGAAGCTTTCTTT	CASSWGTGAGTEAFF
many	TRBV7-6	NA	TRBJ1-1	TGTGCCAGCAGCTTACCAGGTCAAGAAGCTTTCTTT	CASSLPGQEAFF
NA	TRBV5-1	NA	TRBJ2-1	TGCGCCAGCAGCTTCCCGGGAAATGAGCAGTTCTTC	CASSFPGNEQFF
few	TRBV18	NA	TRBJ2-5	TGTGCCAGCTCACCTGATTCGAGGGAGACCCAGTACTTC	CASSPDSRETQYF
few	TRBV5-1	NA	TRBJ2-3	TGCGCCAGCAGTCAACAGGGTAGTTTGAGCACAGATACGCAGTATTTT	CASSQQGSLSTDTQYF
NA	TRBV18	TRBD2	TRBJ2-1	TGTGCCAGCAGTACTAGCGGGAGCGTCAATGAGCAGTTCTTC	CASSTSGSVNEQFF